These T cell receptor beta chains were read from a single sample in a study of regulatory T cells in long-lasting Graves disease. TCRdb re-derived calls from the multiplex PCR reads in MiXCR, one entry per CDR3 protein. The sample includes about 450,000 distinct CDR3 sequences, about a quarter seen only once; the top ten take roughly 28%. Sequencing was performed on peripheral blood mononuclear cells (PBMCs), taken when the disease was refractory, from a patient treated with antithyroid drugs. These receptors all come from a female donor with Graves disease. Each CDR3 is given with its conserved first and last residue. A D gene is named only where the DNA matches it firmly. The size of a clone is reported for some rows only, either as once, few or many, or as a class for expanded clones.

J gene,CDR3 length,V gene,D gene,clone size,CDR3 protein,CDR3 DNA
TRBJ2-4,14,TRBV20-1,TRBD2,NA,CSARRGGGENIQYF,TGCAGTGCTAGACGGGGGGGGGGCGAAAACATTCAGTACTTC
TRBJ2-7,15,TRBV28,NA,many,CASSSLNTGTYEQYF,TGTGCCAGCAGTTCACTAAATACCGGGACCTACGAGCAGTACTTC
TRBJ2-1,16,TRBV5-5,NA,NA,CASSPPRVAVYNEQFF,TGTGCCAGCAGTCCCCCGAGGGTAGCCGTCTACAATGAGCAGTTCTTC
TRBJ2-7,14,TRBV3-1,TRBD2,few,CASSPEGREYEQYF,TGTGCCAGCAGCCCCGAGGGGAGGGAATACGAGCAGTACTTC
TRBJ1-1,16,TRBV7-9,NA,once,CASSYQGGAMNTEAFF,TGTGCCAGCAGCTACCAGGGTGGGGCAATGAACACTGAAGCTTTCTTT
TRBJ1-2,15,TRBV11-2,TRBD1,many,CASSLGGTGSYGYTF,TGTGCCAGCAGCTTAGGAGGGACAGGTTCCTATGGCTACACCTTC
TRBJ1-2,14,TRBV20-1,NA,few,CSASQGGRNYGYTF,TGCAGTGCTAGTCAGGGAGGGAGGAACTATGGCTACACCTTC
TRBJ1-1,15,TRBV20-1,TRBD1,many,CSARRQGERNTEAFF,TGCAGTGCTAGGAGACAGGGAGAAAGGAACACTGAAGCTTTCTTT
TRBJ2-3,16,TRBV7-2,NA,NA,CASRRSRTTSTDTQYF,TGTGCCAGCAGACGTTCTAGGACAACTAGCACAGATACGCAGTATTTT
TRBJ2-3,15,TRBV7-2,TRBD1,few,CASRLQGMGTDTQYF,TGTGCCAGCAGGTTACAGGGGATGGGCACAGATACGCAGTATTTT
TRBJ2-5,15,TRBV29-1,TRBD2,many,CSVEGTSGSMETQYF,TGCAGCGTTGAAGGGACTAGCGGGAGTATGGAGACCCAGTACTTC
TRBJ2-5,16,TRBV20-1,TRBD2,few,CSAREVSGSGLETQYF,TGCAGTGCTAGAGAGGTTAGCGGGAGTGGTTTGGAGACCCAGTACTTC
TRBJ2-2,15,TRBV2,NA,many,CASSVDAGLPGELFF,TGTGCCAGCAGTGTAGATGCCGGCCTTCCCGGGGAGCTGTTTTTT
TRBJ1-2,13,TRBV28,NA,many,CASRQTGIYGYTF,TGTGCCAGCAGACAAACAGGGATCTATGGCTACACCTTC
TRBJ1-1,16,TRBV13,NA,many,CASSSPRQGPSPEAFF,TGTGCCAGCAGCTCCCCCCGGCAGGGCCCCAGCCCTGAAGCTTTCTTT
TRBJ2-2,15,TRBV6-1,TRBD2,many,CASSPFAGVTGELFF,TGTGCCAGCAGCCCCTTCGCGGGAGTTACCGGGGAGCTGTTTTTT
TRBJ2-7,15,TRBV27,TRBD2,NA,CASSLSLAGSWEQYF,TGTGCCAGCAGTTTATCCCTAGCGGGGTCGTGGGAGCAGTACTTC
TRBJ2-7,14,TRBV20-1,TRBD2,many,CSARESGREREQYF,TGCAGTGCTAGGGAAAGCGGGAGGGAGCGCGAGCAGTACTTC
TRBJ1-2,14,TRBV6-1,TRBD1,many,CASTSGGQGYGYTF,TGTGCCAGCACCTCGGGGGGACAGGGCTATGGCTACACCTTC
TRBJ2-7,13,TRBV14,NA,few,CASSQARTYEQYF,TGTGCCAGCAGCCAAGCCAGGACCTACGAGCAGTACTTC
TRBJ2-2,15,TRBV6-1,TRBD1,few,CASSTGTGRIGELFF,TGTGCCAGCAGCACCGGGACAGGGAGGATCGGGGAGCTGTTTTTT
TRBJ1-2,13,TRBV20-1,NA,many,CSAFKATERGYTF,TGCAGTGCCTTCAAAGCGACAGAGAGAGGCTACACCTTC
TRBJ2-2,14,TRBV20-1,TRBD1,few,CSARGDRFTGELFF,TGCAGTGCTAGAGGGGACAGATTCACCGGGGAGCTGTTTTTT
TRBJ1-1,15,TRBV12-3/TRBV12-4,NA,many,CASSSYGGTNTEAFF,TGTGCCAGCAGTTCTTACGGGGGTACGAACACTGAAGCTTTCTTT
TRBJ2-5,16,TRBV11-1,TRBD1,many,CASSYSDRGDQETQYF,TGTGCCAGCAGCTATTCGGACAGGGGGGACCAAGAGACCCAGTACTTC
TRBJ2-1,16,TRBV5-1,NA,NA,CASSLAGRPRDNEQFF,TGCGCCAGCAGCTTGGCTGGGCGGCCCCGTGACAATGAGCAGTTCTTC
TRBJ2-7,12,TRBV6-1,NA,few,CASSDNPYEQYF,TGTGCCAGCAGCGACAATCCCTACGAGCAGTACTTC
TRBJ1-3,14,TRBV12-3/TRBV12-4,NA,NA,CASKPLFGGNTIYF,TGTGCCAGCAAACCACTTTTTGGCGGAAACACCATATATTTT
TRBJ2-5,13,TRBV28,TRBD1,many,CASRTGGAETQYF,TGTGCCAGCAGGACAGGGGGCGCCGAGACCCAGTACTTC
TRBJ1-2,13,TRBV10-3,NA,NA,CAIRPGQNYGYTF,TGTGCCATCAGGCCAGGACAGAACTATGGCTACACCTTC
TRBJ2-6,17,TRBV27,NA,NA,CASSLWGRTSGANVLTF,TGTGCCAGCAGTTTATGGGGACGGACCTCTGGGGCCAACGTCCTGACTTTC
TRBJ2-7,15,TRBV7-2,TRBD2,many,CASSLDRSGTGEQYF,TGTGCCAGCAGCTTAGATCGGAGCGGGACCGGCGAGCAGTACTTC
TRBJ2-5,16,TRBV7-6,NA,many,CASSLRSRSLQETQYF,TGTGCCAGCAGCTTAAGGAGTCGATCACTCCAAGAGACCCAGTACTTC
TRBJ2-3,15,TRBV7-9,NA,few,CASSPGTSLLDTQYF,TGTGCCAGCAGCCCCGGGACAAGTCTCTTGGATACGCAGTATTTT